This T cell receptor beta chain was sequenced for a study of CD8 T cells in ankylosing spondylitis. The J segment lost 5 bases and the V segment lost 2 bases, leaving 9 bases of the junction unmatched. Germline assignment: CDR1 DFQATT and CDR2 SNEGSKA (reference sequence). The CDR3 covers 15 residues. In the case of this clonotype: Its antigen is unidentified.

Quantitative molecular-barcoded 5'-RACE generated the TCR beta libraries. MiXCR was run by TCRdb on the 5' RACE reads, yielding one entry per CDR3 protein. The sample gives hundreds of thousands of distinct CDR3 sequences, about 25% of which show up once; 0.75% to 0.9% is in the top ten. General study findings and limits: One TCR beta motif, made up of about 8 highly homologous variants, appeared characteristic of ankylosing spondylitis blood.

The TCR comes from a male donor with ankylosing spondylitis. This sequence joins TRBV20-1 and TRBJ2-7; 10 nucleotides agree with TRBD1. Sequencing used blood, either unsorted or a sorted T cell fraction (not recorded which). This chain's CDR3 is CSARRTGTGVHEQYF. The CDR3 DNA sequence: TGCAGTGCTAGACGGACCGGGACAGGGGTCCACGAGCAGTACTTC.